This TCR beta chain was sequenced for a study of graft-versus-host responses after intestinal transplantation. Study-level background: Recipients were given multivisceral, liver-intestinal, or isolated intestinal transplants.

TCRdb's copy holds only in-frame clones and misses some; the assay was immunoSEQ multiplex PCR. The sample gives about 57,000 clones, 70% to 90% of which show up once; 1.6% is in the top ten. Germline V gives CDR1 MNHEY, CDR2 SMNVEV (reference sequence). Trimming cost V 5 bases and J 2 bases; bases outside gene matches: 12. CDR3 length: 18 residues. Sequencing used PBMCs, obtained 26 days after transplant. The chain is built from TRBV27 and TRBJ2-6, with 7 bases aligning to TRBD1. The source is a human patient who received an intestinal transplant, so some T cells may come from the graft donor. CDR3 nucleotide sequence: TGTGCCAGCAGTCCCGTGGGACAGCGCCAGGCTGGGGCCAACGTCCTGACTTTC. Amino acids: CASSPVGQRQAGANVLTF.